The rows below give T cell receptor beta chains drawn from one sample of a study of PD-1 blockade in classical Hodgkin lymphoma. Measured with immunoSEQ multiplex PCR; TCRdb has only the in-frame clones, and not every one. Altogether 15,000 to 20,000 clones are present, around four fifths being singletons, with the ten largest covering 1%. Sample: CD4+ T cells from blood, taken at baseline. The receptor source for this set is a human donor with classical Hodgkin lymphoma. CDR3s include the opening cysteine and the closing phenylalanine or tryptophan. The D gene is left open where the match is weak. Size is omitted from some rows. Given values are once, few, many or a class for expanded clones.

j_gene: TRBJ2-7
v_gene: TRBV7-6
abundance: -
d_gene: -
CDR3aa: CASSQNSGNSYEQYF
CDR3nt: TGTGCCAGCAGCCAAAATTCCGGGAACTCCTACGAGCAGTACTTC

j_gene: TRBJ2-1
v_gene: TRBV18
abundance: -
d_gene: -
CDR3aa: CASSPPRTPGPYNEQFF
CDR3nt: TGTGCCAGCTCACCACCGAGGACCCCAGGCCCCTACAATGAGCAGTTCTTC

j_gene: TRBJ2-1
v_gene: TRBV27
abundance: -
d_gene: TRBD2
CDR3aa: CASSLWSAGAYNEQFF
CDR3nt: TGTGCCAGCAGTTTATGGTCGGCGGGAGCCTACAATGAGCAGTTCTTC

j_gene: TRBJ1-3
v_gene: TRBV7-9
abundance: -
d_gene: -
CDR3aa: CASSLRNTIYF
CDR3nt: TGTGCCAGCAGCTTACGGAACACCATATATTTT

j_gene: TRBJ2-3
v_gene: TRBV16
abundance: -
d_gene: -
CDR3aa: CASSQWDTTDTQYF
CDR3nt: TGTGCCAGCAGCCAATGGGACACCACAGATACGCAGTATTTT

j_gene: TRBJ1-2
v_gene: TRBV4-2
abundance: -
d_gene: TRBD1
CDR3aa: CASSQSPGQGVYGYTF
CDR3nt: TGTGCCAGCAGCCAATCACCGGGACAGGGGGTTTATGGCTACACCTTC

j_gene: TRBJ2-5
v_gene: TRBV5-4
abundance: -
d_gene: -
CDR3aa: CASSLQASQETQYF
CDR3nt: TGTGCCAGCAGCTTACAGGCATCCCAAGAGACCCAGTACTTC

j_gene: TRBJ2-3
v_gene: TRBV27
abundance: -
d_gene: -
CDR3aa: CASRSSRLADTQYF
CDR3nt: TGTGCCAGCAGGTCTAGCAGACTCGCAGATACGCAGTATTTT

j_gene: TRBJ1-2
v_gene: TRBV29-1
abundance: -
d_gene: -
CDR3aa: CSVEASLNYGYTF
CDR3nt: TGCAGCGTTGAGGCTTCACTAAACTATGGCTACACCTTC

j_gene: TRBJ2-1
v_gene: TRBV7-3
abundance: -
d_gene: -
CDR3aa: CASSLLGGEQFF
CDR3nt: TGTGCCAGCAGCTTATTAGGGGGTGAGCAGTTCTTC

j_gene: TRBJ2-5
v_gene: TRBV5-5
abundance: -
d_gene: -
CDR3aa: CASSLVDQETQYF
CDR3nt: TGTGCCAGCAGCTTGGTAGACCAAGAGACCCAGTACTTC

j_gene: TRBJ1-1
v_gene: TRBV29-1
abundance: -
d_gene: TRBD1
CDR3aa: CSVAGQGMNTEAFF
CDR3nt: TGCAGCGTGGCGGGACAGGGGATGAACACTGAAGCTTTCTTT

j_gene: TRBJ1-4
v_gene: TRBV5-6
abundance: -
d_gene: -
CDR3aa: CASSLVWRGNEKLFF
CDR3nt: TGTGCCAGCAGCTTGGTTTGGCGTGGTAATGAAAAACTGTTTTTT

j_gene: TRBJ2-4
v_gene: TRBV27
abundance: few
d_gene: -
CDR3aa: CASSDLGQRDQYF
CDR3nt: TGTGCCAGCAGTGATTTGGGACAAAGGGATCAGTACTTC

j_gene: TRBJ1-3
v_gene: TRBV7-8
abundance: -
d_gene: -
CDR3aa: CASSLRRPGNTIYF
CDR3nt: TGTGCCAGCAGCTTAAGGCGTCCTGGAAACACCATATATTTT

j_gene: TRBJ2-5
v_gene: TRBV11-2
abundance: -
d_gene: -
CDR3aa: CASSLEAEASLETQYF
CDR3nt: TGTGCCAGCAGCTTAGAGGCAGAGGCTTCACTGGAGACCCAGTACTTC

j_gene: TRBJ1-1
v_gene: TRBV5-8
abundance: -
d_gene: -
CDR3aa: CASKSTVNTEAFF
CDR3nt: TGTGCCAGCAAGTCGACAGTGAACACTGAAGCTTTCTTT

j_gene: TRBJ1-1
v_gene: TRBV6-4
abundance: once
d_gene: -
CDR3aa: CASSEETGNTEAFF
CDR3nt: TGTGCCAGCAGTGAGGAGACAGGGAACACTGAAGCTTTCTTT

j_gene: TRBJ2-7
v_gene: TRBV6-5
abundance: -
d_gene: -
CDR3aa: CASSYTWTAYEQYF
CDR3nt: TGTGCCAGCAGTTACACCTGGACAGCCTACGAGCAGTACTTC

j_gene: TRBJ1-1
v_gene: TRBV6-1
abundance: once
d_gene: -
CDR3aa: CASSLPPGRGTEAFF
CDR3nt: TGTGCCAGCAGTCTACCACCCGGACGAGGCACTGAAGCTTTCTTT

j_gene: TRBJ1-2
v_gene: TRBV5-6
abundance: -
d_gene: -
CDR3aa: CASSTSTALYGYTF
CDR3nt: TGTGCCAGCAGCACATCGACAGCTCTCTATGGCTACACCTTC

j_gene: TRBJ2-7
v_gene: TRBV30
abundance: -
d_gene: -
CDR3aa: CAWSIAGGGYEQYF
CDR3nt: TGTGCCTGGAGTATCGCAGGAGGAGGCTACGAGCAGTACTTC

j_gene: TRBJ2-1
v_gene: TRBV5-6
abundance: -
d_gene: -
CDR3aa: CASSRLEGSYNEQFF
CDR3nt: TGTGCCAGCAGCCGACTGGAGGGCTCCTACAATGAGCAGTTCTTC

j_gene: TRBJ1-4
v_gene: TRBV20-1
abundance: -
d_gene: -
CDR3aa: CSARDNKKLFF
CDR3nt: TGCAGTGCTAGAGATAATAAAAAACTGTTTTTT

j_gene: TRBJ2-7
v_gene: TRBV6-5
abundance: few
d_gene: TRBD1
CDR3aa: CASSHPRDRASQYF
CDR3nt: TGTGCCAGCAGCCACCCGAGGGACAGGGCCTCACAGTACTTC

j_gene: TRBJ2-5
v_gene: TRBV6-6
abundance: -
d_gene: -
CDR3aa: CASSYEARETQYF
CDR3nt: TGTGCCAGCAGTTACGAAGCGCGGGAGACCCAGTACTTC

j_gene: TRBJ1-4
v_gene: TRBV5-6
abundance: -
d_gene: -
CDR3aa: CASRVGGLGEKLFF
CDR3nt: TGTGCCAGCAGGGTGGGAGGGCTCGGCGAAAAACTGTTTTTT

j_gene: TRBJ2-3
v_gene: TRBV7-6
abundance: -
d_gene: -
CDR3aa: CASSFGTLSTDTQYF
CDR3nt: TGTGCCAGCAGCTTCGGGACTCTTAGCACAGATACGCAGTATTTT

j_gene: TRBJ1-2
v_gene: TRBV12-5
abundance: -
d_gene: -
CDR3aa: CASRFRRRLNYGYTF
CDR3nt: TGTGCTAGCAGGTTTAGGAGGAGACTGAACTATGGCTACACCTTC

j_gene: TRBJ2-3
v_gene: TRBV6-6
abundance: -
d_gene: -
CDR3aa: CASSPSDTQYF
CDR3nt: TGTGCCAGCAGTCCCTCAGATACGCAGTATTTT